This paragraph reports one TCR beta chain. Its antigen is still unknown. Germline-derived CDR1 and CDR2 are SEHNR and FQNEAQ (reference sequence). The J segment lost 5 bases and the V segment lost 8 bases, leaving 6 bases of the junction unmatched. The length of the CDR3 is 14 residues. TCRdb keeps only in-frame clones here, not all; method: immunoSEQ multiplex PCR. This sample has around 160,000 clones, with 82% found just once. This record belongs to a study of T cell responses to AZD1222 COVID-19 vaccine. Study outcomes and limitations: Vaccine-associated CD4 TCRs ranged over spike, dominating at 160-218 and 743-854. In the spike-specific TCR repertoire, nearly half reportedly target unmutated variant regions.

The sequence was obtained from an adult in good health. The material was peripheral blood, obtained on day 0 of MenACWY control vaccination. The V gene is TRBV7-9, the J gene TRBJ2-1; TRBD2 matches at 10 bases. CDR3 in DNA: TGTGCCAGCTACAGGACTAGCGGACACAATGAGCAGTTCTTC. Amino acid sequence: CASYRTSGHNEQFF.